This TCR beta chain was documented in a study of blood T cell repertoires in COVID-19. Study-level background: COVID-19 samples, acute and convalescent, were from the United States, Italy and Spain.

In the study's own analysis: Quantification of nucleated cells was approximated via reference gene primer amplification. TCRdb keeps only in-frame clones here, not all; method: immunoSEQ multiplex PCR. The D gene and trimming were derived from the DNA, and the V and J assignments and clone size from that table. The data hold approximately 150,000 clones, with about three quarters observed a single time. The CDR3 loop spans 13 amino acids. The V end lost 2 bases, the J end lost 4 bases, and 8 bases lay between the germline ends. Germline CDR1 SGHRS, CDR2 YFSETQ. There are a few counts of this clone. The chain joins TRBV5-1 to TRBJ2-3, with D perhaps TRBD2 (6 bases). The clonotype was recovered from a woman between 55 and 75 years old with acute or convalescent COVID-19. Sequenced: peripheral blood. The CDR3 bases are TGCGCCAGCAGCTTCTGGAGGGCAGATACGCAGTATTTT. It yields the protein CASSFWRADTQYF. Looking up the rest from reference TRBV5-1 and TRBJ2-3 gives the full variable domain: KAGVTQTPRYLIKTRGQQVTLSCSPISGHRSVSWYQQTPGQGLQFLFEYFSETQRNKGNFPGRFSGRQFSNSRSEMNVSTLELGDSALYLCASSFWRADTQYFGPGTRLTVL.